This TCR beta chain was sequenced during a study of blood T cells in healthy people across ages. Study observations and caveats: Any changes in expanded clonotypes were possibly confounded, as donor CMV status remained unknown.

About this clonotype itself: Its antigen remains unknown.

Alongside a J-beta primer mix, a sample-barcoded 5' primer served in a second PCR lasting about 6 to 11 cycles. TCRdb passed the 5' RACE reads through MiXCR, listing each CDR3 protein once. This sample has hundreds of thousands of distinct CDR3 sequences, with 20% to 25% found just once. This receptor was identified in a man aged 65-85 years in good health. Input material: blood.

Here the CDR3 reads CASTLAAYQETQYF. The DNA of the CDR3 is TGTGCCAGCACGCTAGCGGCGTACCAAGAGACCCAGTACTTC. The chain uses TRBV25-1 and TRBJ2-5, with 7 bases that match TRBD2. The V gene's germline CDR1 is MGHDK and CDR2 SYGVNS. The CDR3 extends over 14 amino acids. V trimming: 7 bases; J trimming: 0 bases; junction bases outside the gene matches: 5.